These 18 T cell receptor beta chains originate from one sample sequenced in a study of T cells in Graves' hyperthyroidism and ophthalmopathy (dated 2019 in TCRdb). Library preparation used multiplex PCR. TCRdb shows the sequencer as Illumina HiSeq 2000. The TCR beta CDR3 regions were amplified from the RNA transcripts. For the first round of RT-PCR on the TCR CDR3, the HTBI primer set was used together with the Qiagen OneStep RT-PCR kit. The public reads were reanalyzed by TCRdb: fastp trimming at Q25, MiXCR alignment, in-frame beta chains only. For every CDR3 protein sequence, its rows merge into one entry that carries the most common genes and DNA. For this sample there are a few hundred thousand distinct CDR3 sequences; roughly 46% appear just once. The top ten clonotypes cover about 8.3% of the sample. Sequences were obtained from peripheral blood or thyroid tissue (not recorded which). The receptors shown here come from a young woman with Graves' hyperthyroidism.

The sample holds a few counts of this clonotype. This chain links TRBV12-3 or TRBV12-4 with TRBJ2-6; D gene ambiguous. The CDR3 has 13 amino acids. V was cut by 7 bases and J by 3 bases, with 7 bases left in between. CDR3 region: CASILSGANVLTF. The CDR3 DNA sequence: TGTGCCAGCATCCTGAGTGGGGCCAACGTCCTGACTTTC.

The sample holds many counts of this clonotype. The rearrangement uses TRBV6-6 and TRBJ1-2; the D is unclear. Per germline, CDR1 MNHNY and CDR2 SVGAGI (reference sequence). The CDR3 is made up of 10 amino acids. Trimming stripped 6 bases from V and 6 bases from J, with 5 bases between. Here the CDR3 reads CASRWNGYTF. The DNA of the CDR3 is TGTGCCAGCAGGTGGAATGGCTACACCTTC.

The V call is TRBV3-1, the J call TRBJ1-1; no clear D gene. Germline V CDR1 and CDR2: LGHDT, YNNKEL (reference sequence). Trimming took off 3 bases at V and 11 bases at J, with 16 bases between the two ends. This CDR3 has 13 amino acids. DNA of the CDR3: TGTGCCAGCAGCCATTGTTCCCAAGAACAGGCTTTCTTT. Translation: CASSHCSQEQAFF.

This clonotype was detected a few times. The chain couples TRBV6-6 to TRBJ1-4, with D maybe TRBD1 (5 bases). Germline CDR1 reads MNHNY; CDR2 reads SVGAGI (reference sequence). The CDR3 loop spans 18 amino acids. Trimming removed 0 bases at V and 0 bases at J, with 14 bases between. In DNA, the CDR3 is TGTGCCAGCAGTTACTCGATTTTGCAGGGAACAACTAATGAAAAACTGTTTTTT. Amino acids: CASSYSILQGTTNEKLFF.

CDR3 residues: CSARPTVAQPQHF. The CDR3 bases are TGCAGTGCTAGACCGACAGTAGCGCAGCCCCAGCATTTT. V and J are TRBV20-1 and TRBJ1-5, with D possibly being TRBD1 (5 bases). Looked up from germline, CDR1 is DFQATT and CDR2 is SNEGSKA (reference sequence). The ends were cut back, 2 bases at V and 7 bases at J, with 12 bases in the middle. This CDR3 is built from 13 residues.

V usage is TRBV2 and J usage is TRBJ1-5; no reliable D call. CDR3 length: 17 residues. Trimming took off 5 bases at V and 6 bases at J, with 23 bases between the two ends. Germline V gives CDR1 SNHLY, CDR2 FYNNEI. The CDR3 loop is CASSLRTWVSPSQPQHF. The CDR3 nucleotides are TGTGCCAGCAGTTTACGGACGTGGGTGAGCCCTAGTCAGCCCCAGCATTTT.

In this sample, this clonotype turned up many times. The CDR3 loop is CASSSLDQRYGYTF. In DNA form, the CDR3 reads TGTGCCAGCAGTTCTTTAGACCAGCGGTATGGCTACACCTTC. The V gene is TRBV12-3 or TRBV12-4, the J gene TRBJ1-2; the D is unclear. This CDR3 is built from 14 residues. The V gene lost 4 bases and the J gene lost 5 bases, with 14 bases spanning the gap.

This clonotype was counted at least ten times. The chain carries TRBV12-3 or TRBV12-4 and TRBJ1-1, with TRBD1 matching over 7 bases. V shed 3 bases and J 3 bases; nucleotides not matched to a gene: 4. The CDR3 contains 14 residues. The CDR3 DNA reads TGTGCCAGCAGTTTGACTACAGGGGACACTGAAGCTTTCTTT. Its protein is CASSLTTGDTEAFF.

This clonotype was counted at least ten times. The CDR3 sequence: CASSLGQRGDSPLHF. CDR3 sequence (DNA): TGTGCCAGCAGCCTCGGACAGAGAGGGGATTCACCCCTCCACTTT. The J gene is TRBJ1-6, the V gene TRBV7-3; D is perhaps TRBD1 (6 bases). The length of the CDR3 is 15 residues. With 5 bases removed from V and 8 bases from J, the gap between germline ends came to 16 bases. The germline V gene encodes CDR1 SGHTA and CDR2 FQGTGA. The full variable domain, rest sourced from reference TRBV7-3 and TRBJ1-6, is GAGVSQTPSNKVTEKGKYVELRCDPISGHTALYWYRQSLGQGPEFLIYFQGTGAADDSGLPNDRFFAVRPEGSVSTLKIQRTERGDSAVYLCASSLGQRGDSPLHFGNGTRLTVT.

This clonotype was observed many times. V is TRBV29-1 and J is TRBJ1-2; possibly TRBD1 for D (6 bases). V gave up 2 bases and J gave up 4 bases, with 26 bases separating them. CDR1 SQVTM and CDR2 ANQGSEA come from the germline V gene. CDR3 length: 18 amino acids. The chain's CDR3 is CSVELGAGSGPHGYGYTF. In nucleotides, the CDR3 is TGCAGCGTTGAACTGGGGGCCGGTTCCGGGCCTCACGGCTATGGCTACACCTTC.

There are many counts of this clonotype. This chain uses TRBV10-3 with TRBJ1-2; tentatively, D is TRBD1 (5 bases). The CDR3 length is 12 residues. V lost 7 bases to trimming and J lost 0 bases, with 6 bases between them. The germline V gene has CDR1 ENHRY and CDR2 SYGVKD. The chain's CDR3 is CAIKGANYGYTF. The CDR3 region has the DNA TGTGCCATCAAAGGGGCTAACTATGGCTACACCTTC.

V gene TRBV9 combines with J gene TRBJ1-5; D remains unclear. There are 16 residues in the CDR3. Germline V CDR1 and CDR2: SGDLS, YYNGEE. Trimming took 0 bases from V and 3 from J, leaving 13 bases between them. The chain's CDR3 is CASSVGPFGNNQPQHF. The CDR3 DNA reads TGTGCCAGCAGCGTAGGTCCCTTCGGGAACAATCAGCCCCAGCATTTT.

The chain links TRBV19 to TRBJ1-1; weak D call: TRBD1 (5 bases). Germline CDR1 reads LNHDA; CDR2 reads SQIVND (reference sequence). CDR3 size: 15 residues. V lost 10 bases and J 2 bases, leaving 20 bases between the germline ends. The CDR3 nucleotides read TGTGCCACCAAGTACAAGGGGTTCTATAACACTGAAGCTTTCTTT. Translation: CATKYKGFYNTEAFF. Combining the CDR3 with reference TRBV19 and TRBJ1-1 gives the whole variable domain DGGITQSPKYLFRKEGQNVTLSCEQNLNHDAMYWYRQDPGQGLRLIYYSQIVNDFQKGDIAEGYSVSREKKESFPLTVTSAQKNPTAFYLCATKYKGFYNTEAFFGQGTRLTVV.

The V call is TRBV29-1, the J call TRBJ2-3; 11 bases match TRBD2. The length of the CDR3 is 15 residues. The V gene end was trimmed by 7 bases and the J gene end by 2 bases; junction bases not matched to a gene: 8. The germline V gene has CDR1 SQVTM and CDR2 ANQGSEA. The CDR3 nucleotides read TGCAGCGCGCCCGGGACTAGCGGATTCACAGATACGCAGTATTTT. This translates into CSAPGTSGFTDTQYF.

At least ten counts were recorded for this clonotype. The chain uses TRBV7-2 and TRBJ2-7; tentatively, D is TRBD2 (5 bases). The J call may be in error: the DNA end matches TRBJ2-1 better. CDR1 and CDR2 from the germline V gene are SGHTA and FQGNSA. The CDR3 contains 13 residues. CDR3 sequence (DNA): TGTGCCAGCAGCTTAGCGGGGAGCGGTGAGCAGTTCTTC. Translation: CASSLAGSGEQFF.

In its sample, this clonotype was seen many times. The gene calls are TRBV19 and TRBJ1-6, with 7 bases lining up with TRBD1. Germline V lookup: CDR1 LNHDA, CDR2 SQIVND (reference sequence). Germline trimming cut 4 bases from V and 7 bases from J; bases unmatched to any gene: 10. CDR3 length: 16 amino acids. CDR3 sequence (DNA): TGTGCCAGTAGTAAGGACAGGCCGGGGGGAAATTCACCCCTCCACTTT. This codes for CASSKDRPGGNSPLHF. Supplemented by reference TRBV19 and TRBJ1-6, the full variable domain reads DGGITQSPKYLFRKEGQNVTLSCEQNLNHDAMYWYRQDPGQGLRLIYYSQIVNDFQKGDIAEGYSVSREKKESFPLTVTSAQKNPTAFYLCASSKDRPGGNSPLHFGNGTRLTVT.

This clonotype was counted ten times or more. The genes are TRBV24-1 and TRBJ1-1; 7 bases map to TRBD1. V dropped 10 bases and J dropped 10; count of bases not matched to a gene: 14. CDR3 length: 13 residues. The germline V gene encodes CDR1 KGHDR and CDR2 SFDVKD. This CDR3 reads CATSYIGTAGAFF. In DNA form, the CDR3 reads TGTGCCACGTCTTACATCGGGACAGCTGGAGCTTTCTTT.

This clonotype was counted at least ten times. The J gene is TRBJ2-3, the V gene TRBV25-1, with 10 bases aligning to TRBD2. Germline values: CDR1 MGHDK, CDR2 SYGVNS. Trimming cost V 4 bases and J 1 base; bases outside gene matches: 5. The CDR3 is 16 amino acids. CDR3 protein: CASSGIGTSGTDTQYF. The CDR3 DNA reads TGTGCCAGCAGTGGGATCGGGACTAGCGGCACAGATACGCAGTATTTT. Combining the CDR3 with reference TRBV25-1 and TRBJ2-3 gives the whole variable domain EADIYQTPRYLVIGTGKKITLECSQTMGHDKMYWYQQDPGMELHLIHYSYGVNSTEKGDLSSESTVSRIRTEHFPLTLESARPSHTSQYLCASSGIGTSGTDTQYFGPGTRLTVL.